Listed below are T cell receptor beta chains from one sample, sequenced in a study of TIL therapy for anti-PD-1-resistant metastatic lung cancer. The protocol was immunoSEQ multiplex PCR, while the TCRdb copy is restricted to in-frame clones and leaves out a portion. Of tens of thousands of clones in the sample, under 80% are singletons; the top ten hold around 7.8%. The specimen comprised blood, sampled at baseline. The receptors shown here come from a person between 30 and 79 years old with non-small cell lung cancer. CDR3s include the opening cysteine and the closing phenylalanine or tryptophan. Fields, in order: V gene, clone size, J gene, CDR3 protein. Expanded clones are given a class, and other clones once, few, many or no size at all.

V gene: TRBV28
clone size: once
J gene: TRBJ1-2
CDR3 protein: CASSTDRDRGAYGYTF

V gene: TRBV4-3
clone size: .
J gene: TRBJ2-1
CDR3 protein: CASSQDGASGAYNEQFF

V gene: TRBV29-1
clone size: .
J gene: TRBJ2-1
CDR3 protein: CSPRTSYNEQFF

V gene: TRBV7-2
clone size: once
J gene: TRBJ2-5
CDR3 protein: CASSLAIAGGQTQYF

V gene: TRBV30
clone size: .
J gene: TRBJ1-4
CDR3 protein: CAWSAPGLATNEKLFF

V gene: TRBV18
clone size: medium-sized
J gene: TRBJ2-1
CDR3 protein: CASSLSRQTNYNEQFF

V gene: TRBV30
clone size: .
J gene: TRBJ2-2
CDR3 protein: CAWSRVGELFF

V gene: TRBV6-1
clone size: .
J gene: TRBJ1-5
CDR3 protein: CASSENEGPTIPYQPQHF

V gene: TRBV6-1
clone size: .
J gene: TRBJ2-7
CDR3 protein: CASSEALLRVYEQYF

V gene: TRBV5-6
clone size: .
J gene: .
CDR3 protein: CASSLGDYEQYF

V gene: TRBV19
clone size: .
J gene: TRBJ1-6
CDR3 protein: CASSIRGEGAFSPLHF

V gene: TRBV6-6
clone size: .
J gene: TRBJ2-7
CDR3 protein: CASGRGSYEQYF

V gene: TRBV28
clone size: .
J gene: TRBJ2-6
CDR3 protein: CASSFYNGPAQGANVLTF

V gene: TRBV9
clone size: .
J gene: TRBJ1-5
CDR3 protein: CASSPPPLLRSNQPQHF

V gene: TRBV15
clone size: few
J gene: TRBJ2-1
CDR3 protein: CATSRDISLQFF

V gene: TRBV19
clone size: .
J gene: TRBJ1-2
CDR3 protein: CASTLQGEGGYGYTF

V gene: TRBV2
clone size: .
J gene: TRBJ2-2
CDR3 protein: CASSVVQGNTGELFF

V gene: TRBV11-2
clone size: .
J gene: TRBJ2-1
CDR3 protein: CASSPYNEQFF

V gene: TRBV9
clone size: .
J gene: TRBJ2-7
CDR3 protein: CASSVSAGGPHEQYF

V gene: TRBV28
clone size: .
J gene: TRBJ1-1
CDR3 protein: CASTSRDRAGEAFF

V gene: TRBV2
clone size: .
J gene: TRBJ2-3
CDR3 protein: CASIGADTQYF

V gene: TRBV25-1
clone size: .
J gene: TRBJ1-2
CDR3 protein: CASSRGPNYGYTF

V gene: TRBV28
clone size: .
J gene: TRBJ1-1
CDR3 protein: CASRNLGGTGASRTEAFF

V gene: TRBV5-1
clone size: .
J gene: .
CDR3 protein: CASTGTESYEQYF

V gene: TRBV2
clone size: .
J gene: TRBJ2-5
CDR3 protein: CASSVGHQETQYF

V gene: TRBV9
clone size: .
J gene: TRBJ2-3
CDR3 protein: CASKQGNTDTQYF

V gene: TRBV7-8
clone size: medium-sized
J gene: TRBJ1-5
CDR3 protein: CASSQHWEPQHF

V gene: TRBV19
clone size: .
J gene: .
CDR3 protein: CASSTWDRVYEQYF

V gene: TRBV5-4
clone size: .
J gene: TRBJ2-7
CDR3 protein: CASSQELGTGSYEQYF

V gene: TRBV6-6
clone size: once
J gene: TRBJ1-4
CDR3 protein: CASSQGTGTNEKLFF

V gene: TRBV7-2
clone size: once
J gene: TRBJ2-1
CDR3 protein: CASSPDERTSSLF

V gene: TRBV5-8
clone size: .
J gene: TRBJ2-3
CDR3 protein: CASSAQARRGTQYF

V gene: TRBV16
clone size: .
J gene: TRBJ1-2
CDR3 protein: CASSLSRQGTIGYTF

V gene: TRBV7-3
clone size: .
J gene: TRBJ1-1
CDR3 protein: CATSTGRDPKMNTEAFF

V gene: TRBV28
clone size: few
J gene: TRBJ1-5
CDR3 protein: CASSLAGYSNQPQHF

V gene: TRBV5-6
clone size: .
J gene: TRBJ1-2
CDR3 protein: CASSSGQNRGYTF

V gene: TRBV6-6
clone size: large
J gene: TRBJ2-7
CDR3 protein: CASRWGLGNEQYF

V gene: TRBV4-3
clone size: .
J gene: TRBJ1-3
CDR3 protein: CASSQDFPNGNTIYF

V gene: TRBV6-5
clone size: .
J gene: TRBJ2-6
CDR3 protein: CASGLGVSGANVLTF

V gene: TRBV27
clone size: medium-sized
J gene: TRBJ1-5
CDR3 protein: CASSSRGQPQHF

V gene: TRBV18
clone size: .
J gene: TRBJ2-3
CDR3 protein: CASSPLSADTQYF

V gene: TRBV2
clone size: .
J gene: TRBJ2-7
CDR3 protein: CASILDSAEQYF

V gene: TRBV11-3
clone size: .
J gene: TRBJ2-1
CDR3 protein: CASSLASSGGAPEQFF

V gene: TRBV6-6
clone size: once
J gene: .
CDR3 protein: CASSSGTSGYEQYF

V gene: TRBV5-1
clone size: .
J gene: TRBJ2-2
CDR3 protein: CASSLRVANTGELFF

V gene: TRBV2
clone size: .
J gene: TRBJ2-1
CDR3 protein: CASSDTLLGIEQFF

V gene: TRBV5-6
clone size: .
J gene: TRBJ2-1
CDR3 protein: CASSLLRSGEQFF

V gene: TRBV21-1
clone size: .
J gene: TRBJ1-4
CDR3 protein: CASSIGPGGSATNEKLFF

V gene: TRBV7-6
clone size: once
J gene: TRBJ2-2
CDR3 protein: CASSYPTTGGAQNTGELFF

V gene: TRBV7-9
clone size: .
J gene: TRBJ2-7
CDR3 protein: CASRGGPVGSYEQYF

V gene: TRBV28
clone size: once
J gene: TRBJ1-2
CDR3 protein: CASSWGRQGRSYGYTF

V gene: TRBV6-6
clone size: .
J gene: TRBJ2-7
CDR3 protein: CASSRLAGGPGEQYF

V gene: TRBV7-9
clone size: .
J gene: TRBJ2-1
CDR3 protein: CASSPPGLAGGREQFF

V gene: TRBV10-2
clone size: once
J gene: TRBJ2-7
CDR3 protein: CASTPAGDEQYF

V gene: TRBV18
clone size: .
J gene: TRBJ2-3
CDR3 protein: CASSPRTSGTYTDTQYF